These 32 T cell receptor beta chains came from one sample sequenced in a study of T-cell memory formation after mild COVID-19. TCRdb independently ran MiXCR on the 5' RACE reads; one entry per CDR3 protein. The table records approximately 98,000 distinct CDR3 sequences, roughly 19% of them present only once. Specimen: PBMCs or a T cell subset sorted from them (not recorded which). The receptors here all came from a man younger than 35 who had mild COVID-19 (a few samples of this study predate the infection). Cell type and time point are not known.

The sample holds a few counts of this clonotype. The gene calls are TRBV3-1 and TRBJ2-1; no reliable D call. The CDR3 length is 14 residues. The germline V gene has CDR1 LGHDT and CDR2 YNNKEL (reference sequence). The ends were cut back, 1 base at V and 7 bases at J, with 11 bases in the middle. The CDR3 coding sequence is TGTGCCAGCAGCCAAGGAACGAGGAAGAATGAGCAGTTCTTC. Translated, it gives CASSQGTRKNEQFF.

This clonotype was recorded a few times. In nucleotides, the CDR3 is TGTGCCAGCAGGATGACCGGTACCACAGATACGCAGTATTTT. Its protein product is CASRMTGTTDTQYF. This chain joins TRBV7-3 and TRBJ2-3; no definite D call. V lost 6 bases and J 2 bases, leaving 12 bases between the germline ends. The CDR3 covers 14 residues. Germline-derived CDR1 and CDR2 are SGHTA and FQGTGA.

The V call is TRBV5-1, the J call TRBJ2-7; 12 positions agree with TRBD1. CDR3 length: 15 residues. V shed 0 bases and J 5 bases; nucleotides not matched to a gene: 3. CDR1 SGHRS and CDR2 YFSETQ come from the germline V gene. CDR3 in DNA: TGCGCCAGCAGCTTGGAAGGGACAGGGGGCCACGAGCAGTACGTC. This encodes CASSLEGTGGHEQYV.

CDR3 coding DNA: TGCAGTGCTAGAGATCCCGGACCAGAATCCTACGAGCAGTACGTC. Its protein is CSARDPGPESYEQYV. The V gene is TRBV20-1, the J gene TRBJ2-7, with no clear D. V shed 0 bases and J shed 1 base, with 13 bases lying between them. There are 15 residues in the CDR3. Looked up from germline, CDR1 is DFQATT and CDR2 is SNEGSKA (reference sequence).

This rearrangement joins TRBV19 to TRBJ1-3; D remains unclear. The length of the CDR3 is 17 residues. The ends were cut back, 4 bases at V and 4 bases at J, with 20 bases in the middle. Germline loops: CDR1 LNHDA, CDR2 SQIVND (reference sequence). The chain's CDR3 is CASSTLFPTRRGNTIYF. CDR3 nucleotide sequence: TGTGCCAGTAGTACCCTATTTCCCACGAGGAGGGGAAACACCATATATTTT.

The chain uses TRBV5-5 and TRBJ1-5; D ambiguous. CDR3 size: 16 residues. V lost 0 bases and J 4 bases, leaving 14 bases between the germline ends. The germline gives CDR1 SGHKS, CDR2 YYEKEE (reference sequence). In nucleotides, the CDR3 is TGTGCCAGCAGCTTGGGGCCGGGAAGCACTAATCAGCCCCAGCATTTT. This codes for CASSLGPGSTNQPQHF.

This clonotype was found a few times. The gene calls are TRBV6-1 and TRBJ1-5, with 7 nucleotides matching TRBD1. This CDR3 is built from 15 residues. The germline V gene encodes CDR1 MNHNS and CDR2 SASEGT. J lost 5 bases, V lost 4 bases, and 8 bases had no gene match. In DNA form, the CDR3 reads TGTGCCAGCAGTGGATTGACAGGGTTGGATCAGCCCCAGCATTTT. It codes for CASSGLTGLDQPQHF.

The V and J genes are TRBV25-1 and TRBJ1-1, with D unresolved. V lost 1 base, J lost 10 bases, and 16 bases lay in between. CDR1 and CDR2 (germline): MGHDK, SYGVNS. CDR3 length equals 14 residues. In DNA form, the CDR3 reads TGTGCCAGCAGTGAATCTTGGGCAATCCGAGGAGCTTTCTTT. Protein: CASSESWAIRGAFF.

CDR3 loop: CASTRGGGQETQYF. The CDR3 nucleotides are TGTGCCAGCACCCGGGGGGGTGGGCAAGAGACCCAGTACTTC. V and J are TRBV6-2 or TRBV6-3 and TRBJ2-5, with 8 bases fitting TRBD2. CDR1 is MNHEY and CDR2 is SVGEGT in the germline V gene. The CDR3 extends over 14 amino acids. V gave up 7 bases and J gave up 2 bases; unmatched junction bases: 6.

The chain employs TRBV11-2 and TRBJ1-2; D gene unclear. The CDR3 is 13 residues long. V lost 5 bases, J lost 5 bases, and 12 bases lay in between. Germline V CDR1 and CDR2: SGHAT, FQNNGV. CDR3 sequence (DNA): TGTGCCAGCAGCGACGACGGGCTGTATGGCTACACCTTC. It encodes CASSDDGLYGYTF. The whole variable domain, remainder taken from reference TRBV11-2 and TRBJ1-2, is EAGVAQSPRYKIIEKRQSVAFWCNPISGHATLYWYQQILGQGPKLLIQFQNNGVVDDSQLPKDRFSAERLKGVDSTLKIQPAKLEDSAVYLCASSDDGLYGYTFGSGTRLTVV.

This clonotype was picked up a small number of times. V usage is TRBV28 and J usage is TRBJ1-4, with 9 bases matching TRBD1. The CDR3 spans 13 residues. The germline CDR1 and CDR2 sequences are MDHEN and SYDVKM. The V gene end was trimmed by 6 bases and the J gene end by 7 bases; junction bases not matched to a gene: 3. CDR3 in DNA: TGTGCCAGCAGGACAGGGGGGAGTGAAAAACTGTTTTTT. As protein: CASRTGGSEKLFF.

The V gene is TRBV25-1, the J gene TRBJ2-5; D is unresolved. The CDR3 contains 16 residues. V was pared by 2 bases and J by 1 base, with 14 bases between. Germline V gives CDR1 MGHDK, CDR2 SYGVNS. The CDR3 nucleotides are TGTGCCAGCAGTGAACCCCGGTTAGGGATCCAAGAGACCCAGTACTTC. It yields the protein CASSEPRLGIQETQYF. Full variable domain (outside the CDR3, taken from reference TRBV25-1 and TRBJ2-5): EADIYQTPRYLVIGTGKKITLECSQTMGHDKMYWYQQDPGMELHLIHYSYGVNSTEKGDLSSESTVSRIRTEHFPLTLESARPSHTSQYLCASSEPRLGIQETQYFGPGTRLLVL.

Only a few counts were recorded for this clonotype. The V gene is TRBV4-1, the J gene TRBJ2-3; D gene uncertain. The V and J ends lost 2 bases and 10 bases respectively, with 10 bases between them. Germline V gene sequence: CDR1 MGHRA, CDR2 YSYEKL. The CDR3 sequence is 12 residues long. CDR3 sequence (DNA): TGCGCCAGCAGCCAAAGGCAGAGTGCGCAGTATTTT. As protein: CASSQRQSAQYF.

The CDR3 DNA is TGTGCCAGCAGTTTCCACAGGGCTTCGGACACTGAAGCTTTCTTT. Protein sequence: CASSFHRASDTEAFF. V gene TRBV12-3 or TRBV12-4 combines with J gene TRBJ1-1; perhaps TRBD1 as D (6 bases). The CDR3 totals 15 residues. Trimming left V 3 bases short and J 3 bases short, with 14 bases between.

This clonotype was picked up a small number of times. The chain links TRBV12-3 or TRBV12-4 to TRBJ1-1; 8 nucleotides agree with TRBD1. The ends lost 6 bases at V and 3 bases at J; junction bases unmatched: 9. This CDR3 spans 15 amino acids. CDR3 loop: CASRPGQGWDTEAFF. The CDR3 DNA reads TGTGCCAGCAGACCCGGACAGGGCTGGGACACTGAAGCTTTCTTT.

The V gene is TRBV7-9, the J gene TRBJ2-1; no firm D call. The V end lost 2 bases, the J end lost 4 bases, and 9 bases lay between the germline ends. This CDR3 comprises 14 residues. Germline CDR1 is SEHNR and CDR2 is FQNEAQ (reference sequence). The CDR3 DNA sequence: TGTGCCAGCAGCTTAAGACTTAAATACAATGAGCAGTTCTTC. This translates into CASSLRLKYNEQFF.

This clonotype was found a few times. V usage is TRBV6-2 or TRBV6-3 and J usage is TRBJ1-6, with 8 bases identical to TRBD1. Germline values: CDR1 MNHEY, CDR2 SVGEGT. V lost 2 bases, J lost 11 bases, and 11 bases stayed unmatched. This CDR3 has 16 residues. The CDR3 reads CASSYGSTGVYTPLHF. The DNA of the CDR3 is TGTGCCAGCAGTTACGGGTCGACAGGGGTATATACACCCCTCCACTTT.

V is TRBV6-5 and J is TRBJ2-3; TRBD1 agrees at 9 bases. V dropped 2 bases and J dropped 4; count of bases not matched to a gene: 4. The CDR3 is 15 amino acids. Looked up from germline, CDR1 is MNHEY and CDR2 is SVGAGI. The CDR3 sequence is CASSYDRGNSDTQYF. DNA of the CDR3: TGTGCCAGCAGTTACGACAGGGGGAACTCAGATACGCAGTATTTT.

The chain is built from TRBV7-2 and TRBJ2-5, with TRBD1 as a possible D gene (6 bases). V was pared by 6 bases and J by 3 bases, with 14 bases between. The CDR3 contains 14 residues. Germline CDR1 is SGHTA and CDR2 is FQGNSA. The CDR3 sequence: CASRPDRTKETQYF. Written as DNA, the CDR3 is TGTGCCAGCAGACCAGACAGGACCAAAGAGACCCAGTACTTC.

The chain employs TRBV6-2 or TRBV6-3 and TRBJ1-2, with unresolved D. The CDR3 covers 14 residues. Germline CDR1 MNHEY, CDR2 SVGEGT. With 6 bases removed from V and 8 bases from J, the gap between germline ends came to 19 bases. The CDR3 coding sequence is TGTGCCAGCAGCCCTATATGGGGTAATGAAGGCTACACCTTC. It translates to CASSPIWGNEGYTF.

V and J are TRBV4-2 and TRBJ1-2, with unresolved D. Germline V CDR1 and CDR2: LGHNA, YNFKEQ. V was cut by 1 base and J by 8 bases, with 11 bases left in between. The CDR3 spans 13 residues. CDR3 DNA sequence: TGTGCCAGCAGCCAAGTGGAGGGTTGGGGCTACACCTTC. It yields the protein CASSQVEGWGYTF.

The CDR3 region is CASTVDTYNEQFF. CDR3 nucleotides: TGTGCCAGCACCGTCGACACATACAATGAGCAGTTCTTC. This chain joins TRBV12-3 or TRBV12-4 and TRBJ2-1; no reliable D call. The CDR3 contains 13 residues. Between the trimmed V and J ends, which lost 7 bases and 4 bases, there was a span of 11 bases.

This clonotype occurred a few times. The chain combines TRBV12-3 or TRBV12-4 with TRBJ1-4; D ambiguous. Deletions cut 3 bases from V and 8 bases from J, with 4 bases between. There are 11 residues in the CDR3. DNA of the CDR3: TGTGCCAGCAGTTTCCAGGAAAAACTGTTTTTT. Its translation is CASSFQEKLFF.

CDR3 protein: CASIRSSGDTEAFF. CDR3 nucleotides: TGTGCCAGCATCCGATCCTCAGGGGATACTGAAGCTTTCTTT. The chain links TRBV28 to TRBJ1-1; a possible D gene is TRBD1 (6 bases). Looked up from germline, CDR1 is MDHEN and CDR2 is SYDVKM. This CDR3 region has 14 residues. The germline V and J ends were trimmed by 7 bases and 5 bases, with 17 bases remaining between them.

This clonotype was detected many times. The chain couples TRBV4-3 to TRBJ1-2; TRBD1 matches at 8 bases. Trimming at V came to 0 bases and at J to 2 bases, leaving 8 bases not matched to a gene. Germline assignment: CDR1 LGHNA and CDR2 YSLEER. The CDR3 extends over 17 amino acids. The chain's CDR3 is CASSQDWQGAVNYGYTF. The CDR3 coding sequence is TGCGCCAGCAGCCAAGATTGGCAGGGGGCTGTAAACTATGGCTACACCTTC.

The genes are TRBV5-1 and TRBJ2-2; TRBD2 matches 13 bases. The CDR3 sequence is 16 residues long. The V and J ends lost 3 bases and 7 bases, in that order; junction bases with no gene match: 6. Germline CDR1 reads SGHRS; CDR2 reads YFSETQ. CDR3 amino acids: CASSSGTSGDVGELFF. CDR3 bases: TGCGCCAGCAGCTCCGGGACTAGCGGGGATGTCGGGGAGCTGTTTTTT.

This clonotype has only a few counts. This chain joins TRBV7-2 and TRBJ2-1; D may be TRBD1 or TRBD2 (5 bases each). CDR1 and CDR2 (germline): SGHTA, FQGNSA. The CDR3 loop spans 15 amino acids. Trimming pared 4 bases from V and 8 bases from J, leaving 18 bases between. CDR3 sequence (DNA): TGTGCCAGCAGCTCAGGTCAGGCAGGGCGGGATGAGCAGTTCTTC. Translated, it gives CASSSGQAGRDEQFF.

The rearrangement links TRBV28 to TRBJ2-3, with 13 bases that match TRBD2. The germline gives CDR1 MDHEN, CDR2 SYDVKM. V was clipped by 8 bases and J by 6 bases; unmatched bases: 8. The CDR3 spans 15 residues. For the CDR3, the DNA is TGTGCCAGCCCCCCACTAGCGGGGGGGCTGGATACGCAGTATTTT. Translation: CASPPLAGGLDTQYF. Supplemented by reference TRBV28 and TRBJ2-3, the full variable domain reads DVKVTQSSRYLVKRTGEKVFLECVQDMDHENMFWYRQDPGLGLRLIYFSYDVKMKEKGDIPEGYSVSREKKERFSLILESASTNQTSMYLCASPPLAGGLDTQYFGPGTRLTVL.

The sample holds a few counts of this clonotype. J is TRBJ2-3 and V is TRBV13; 9 positions match TRBD2. The CDR3 extends over 16 amino acids. The trim removed 4 bases at V and 4 bases at J, leaving 9 bases unmatched. Germline V lookup: CDR1 PRHDT, CDR2 FYEKMQ (reference sequence). CDR3 protein: CASSSPGAGGPDTQYF. CDR3 coding DNA: TGTGCCAGCAGCTCCCCGGGAGCGGGGGGTCCAGATACGCAGTATTTT.

V and J are TRBV20-1 and TRBJ1-6; the D is unclear. Between the trimmed V and J ends, which lost 1 base and 4 bases, there was a span of 17 bases. The CDR3 covers 17 residues. The germline CDR1 and CDR2 sequences are DFQATT and SNEGSKA (reference sequence). CDR3 bases: TGCAGTGCTAGAGGTAGCGAAGGGTTCCGGTATAATTCACCCCTCCACTTT. Residues: CSARGSEGFRYNSPLHF.

The CDR3 bases are TGCGCCAGCAGCAGACAGGGGAGGGGCGGCACCGGGGAGCTGTTTTTT. It codes for CASSRQGRGGTGELFF. The rearrangement links TRBV5-1 to TRBJ2-2; perhaps TRBD1 as D (8 bases). CDR1 is SGHRS, CDR2 YFSETQ, per germline. The V and J ends lost 4 bases and 4 bases respectively, with 17 bases between them. This CDR3 has 16 residues.

This clonotype has a handful of counts. The rearrangement joins TRBV5-1 to TRBJ1-1, with a possible D match to TRBD1 (5 bases). V shed 2 bases and J shed 0 bases, with 11 bases lying between them. The length of the CDR3 is 15 residues. Germline V gives CDR1 SGHRS, CDR2 YFSETQ. CDR3 sequence reads: CASSLPGAMNTEAFF. Written as DNA, the CDR3 is TGCGCCAGCAGCTTACCCGGGGCCATGAACACTGAAGCTTTCTTT.